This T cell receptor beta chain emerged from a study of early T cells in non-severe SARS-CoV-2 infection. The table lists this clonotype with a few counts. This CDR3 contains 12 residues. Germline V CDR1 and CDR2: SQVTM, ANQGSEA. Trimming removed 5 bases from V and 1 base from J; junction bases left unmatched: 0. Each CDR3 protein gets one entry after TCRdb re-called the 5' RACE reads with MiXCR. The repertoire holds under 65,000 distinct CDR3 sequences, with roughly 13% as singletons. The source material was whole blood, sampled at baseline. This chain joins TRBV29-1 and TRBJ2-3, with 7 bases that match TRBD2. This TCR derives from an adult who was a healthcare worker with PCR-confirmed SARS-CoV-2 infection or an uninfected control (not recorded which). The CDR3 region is CSVSGGTDTQYF. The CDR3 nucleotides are TGCAGCGTTAGCGGGGGCACAGATACGCAGTATTTT.